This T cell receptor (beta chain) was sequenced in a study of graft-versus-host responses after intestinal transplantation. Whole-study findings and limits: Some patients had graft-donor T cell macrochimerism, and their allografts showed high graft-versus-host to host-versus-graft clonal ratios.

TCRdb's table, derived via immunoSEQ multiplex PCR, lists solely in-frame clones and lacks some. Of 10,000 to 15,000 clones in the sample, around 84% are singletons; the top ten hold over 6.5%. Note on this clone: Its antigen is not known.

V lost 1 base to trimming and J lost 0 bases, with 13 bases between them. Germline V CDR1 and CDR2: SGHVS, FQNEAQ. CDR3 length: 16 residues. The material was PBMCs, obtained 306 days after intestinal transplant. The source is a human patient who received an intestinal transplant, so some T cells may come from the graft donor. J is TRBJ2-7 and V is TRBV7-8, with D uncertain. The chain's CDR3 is CASSLVRTASSYEQYF. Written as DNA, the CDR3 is TGTGCCAGCAGCTTAGTTAGGACCGCAAGCTCCTACGAGCAGTACTTC.